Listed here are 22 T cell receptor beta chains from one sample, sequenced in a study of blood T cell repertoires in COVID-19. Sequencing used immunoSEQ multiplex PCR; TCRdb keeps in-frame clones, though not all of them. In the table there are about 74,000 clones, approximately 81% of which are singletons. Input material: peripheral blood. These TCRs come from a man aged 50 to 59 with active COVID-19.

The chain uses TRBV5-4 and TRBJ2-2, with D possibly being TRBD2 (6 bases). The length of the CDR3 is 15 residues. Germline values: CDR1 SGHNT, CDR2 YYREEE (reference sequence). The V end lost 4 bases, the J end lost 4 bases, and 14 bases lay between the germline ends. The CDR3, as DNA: TGTGCCAGCAGCGGCCGGGGAGGTAGCACCGGGGAGCTGTTTTTT. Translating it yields CASSGRGGSTGELFF.

Here the CDR3 DNA reads TGTGCCAGCAGCCCTAGACTAGCGGGAGTAACCGGGGAGCTGTTTTTT. This translates into CASSPRLAGVTGELFF. J is TRBJ2-2 and V is TRBV7-2, with 12 bases matching TRBD2. The CDR3 sequence is 16 residues long. V was clipped by 5 bases and J by 5 bases; unmatched bases: 6. Looked up from germline, CDR1 is SGHTA and CDR2 is FQGNSA.

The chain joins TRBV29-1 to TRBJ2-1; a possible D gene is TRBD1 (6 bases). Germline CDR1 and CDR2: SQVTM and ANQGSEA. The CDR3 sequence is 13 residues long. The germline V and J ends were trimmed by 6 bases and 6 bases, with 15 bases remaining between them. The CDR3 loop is CSVYPFRGNEQFF. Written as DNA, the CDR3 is TGCAGCGTCTACCCATTCAGGGGCAATGAGCAGTTCTTC.

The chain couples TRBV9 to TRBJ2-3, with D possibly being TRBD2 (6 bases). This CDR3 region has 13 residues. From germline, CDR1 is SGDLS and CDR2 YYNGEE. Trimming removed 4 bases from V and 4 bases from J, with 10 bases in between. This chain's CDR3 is CASSPGGSDTQYF. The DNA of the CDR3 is TGTGCCAGCAGCCCCGGGGGTTCAGATACGCAGTATTTT.

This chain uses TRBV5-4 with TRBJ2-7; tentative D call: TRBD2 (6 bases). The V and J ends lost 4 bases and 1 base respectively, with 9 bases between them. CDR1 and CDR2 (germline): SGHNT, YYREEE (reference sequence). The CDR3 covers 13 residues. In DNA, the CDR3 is TGTGCCAGCAGCAATAGCGGATCCTACGAGCAGTACTTC. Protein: CASSNSGSYEQYF.

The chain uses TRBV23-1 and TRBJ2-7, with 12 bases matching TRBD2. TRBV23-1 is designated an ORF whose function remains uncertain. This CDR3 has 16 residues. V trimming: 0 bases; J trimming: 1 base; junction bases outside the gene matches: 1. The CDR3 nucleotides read TGCGCCAGCAGTCAATCGACTAGCGGGAGTTCCTACGAGCAGTACTTC. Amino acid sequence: CASSQSTSGSSYEQYF.

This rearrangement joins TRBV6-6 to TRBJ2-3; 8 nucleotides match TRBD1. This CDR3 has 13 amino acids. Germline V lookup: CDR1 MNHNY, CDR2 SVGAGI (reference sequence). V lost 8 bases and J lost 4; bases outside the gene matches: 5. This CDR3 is CASAGTGADTQYF. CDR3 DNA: TGTGCCAGCGCCGGGACAGGTGCAGATACGCAGTATTTT.

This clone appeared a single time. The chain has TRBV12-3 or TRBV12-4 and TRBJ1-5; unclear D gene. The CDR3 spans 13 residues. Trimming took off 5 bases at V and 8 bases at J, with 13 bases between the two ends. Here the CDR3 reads CASSRDSDEPQHF. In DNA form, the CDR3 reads TGTGCCAGCAGTCGTGACTCGGATGAGCCCCAGCATTTT.

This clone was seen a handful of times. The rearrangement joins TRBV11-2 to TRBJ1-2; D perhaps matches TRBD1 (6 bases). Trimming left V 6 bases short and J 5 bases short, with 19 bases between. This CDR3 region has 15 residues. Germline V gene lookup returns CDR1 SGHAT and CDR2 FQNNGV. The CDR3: CASSSETGPLYGYTF. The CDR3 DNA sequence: TGTGCCAGCAGTTCAGAGACAGGCCCCCTATATGGCTACACCTTC.

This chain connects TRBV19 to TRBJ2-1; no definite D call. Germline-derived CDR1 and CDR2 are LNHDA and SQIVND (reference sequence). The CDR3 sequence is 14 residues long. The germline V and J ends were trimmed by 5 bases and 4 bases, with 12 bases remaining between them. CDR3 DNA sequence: TGTGCCAGTAGTGACATTTTAGGATACAATGAGCAGTTCTTC. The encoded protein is CASSDILGYNEQFF.

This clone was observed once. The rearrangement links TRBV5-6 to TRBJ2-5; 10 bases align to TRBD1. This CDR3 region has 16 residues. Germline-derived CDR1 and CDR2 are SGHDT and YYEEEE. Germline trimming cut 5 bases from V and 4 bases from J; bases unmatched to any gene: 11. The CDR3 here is CASSSFSTGGRETQYF. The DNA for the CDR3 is TGTGCCAGCAGTTCCTTTTCGACAGGGGGCCGAGAGACCCAGTACTTC.

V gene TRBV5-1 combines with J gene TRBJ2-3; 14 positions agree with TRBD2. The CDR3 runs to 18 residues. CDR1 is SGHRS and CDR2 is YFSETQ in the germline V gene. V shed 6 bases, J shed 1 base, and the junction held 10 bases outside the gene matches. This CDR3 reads CASTFGTSGRYGTDTQYF. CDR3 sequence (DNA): TGCGCCAGCACCTTTGGGACTAGCGGGAGATACGGCACAGATACGCAGTATTTT.

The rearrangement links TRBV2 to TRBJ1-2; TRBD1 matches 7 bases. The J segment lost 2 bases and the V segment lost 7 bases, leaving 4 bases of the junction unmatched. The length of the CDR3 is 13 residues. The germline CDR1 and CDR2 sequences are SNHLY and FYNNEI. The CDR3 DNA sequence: TGTGCCAGCATTGAGGGACAGAACTATGGCTACACCTTC. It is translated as CASIEGQNYGYTF.

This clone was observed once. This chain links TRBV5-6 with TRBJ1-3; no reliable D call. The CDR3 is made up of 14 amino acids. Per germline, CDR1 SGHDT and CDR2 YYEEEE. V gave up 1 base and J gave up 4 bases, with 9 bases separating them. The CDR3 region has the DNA TGTGCCAGCAGCTTGCACCCCCGGGGAAACACCATATATTTT. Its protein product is CASSLHPRGNTIYF.

The CDR3 here is CASSIDLDGGEQYF. The CDR3 DNA reads as TGTGCCAGTAGTATAGACCTTGACGGAGGCGAGCAGTACTTC. The chain is built from TRBV19 and TRBJ2-7; tentatively, D is TRBD2 (5 bases). The CDR3 is 14 amino acids. Trimming removed 0 bases at V and 6 bases at J, with 12 bases between. In germline, CDR1 is LNHDA, CDR2 SQIVND (reference sequence).

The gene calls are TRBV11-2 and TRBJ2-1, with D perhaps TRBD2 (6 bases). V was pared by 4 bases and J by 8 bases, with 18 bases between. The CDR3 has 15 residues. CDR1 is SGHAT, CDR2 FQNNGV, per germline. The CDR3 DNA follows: TGTGCCAGCAGCTCCGAGCGGGTCGCGTCGCATGAGCAGTTCTTC. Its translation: CASSSERVASHEQFF.

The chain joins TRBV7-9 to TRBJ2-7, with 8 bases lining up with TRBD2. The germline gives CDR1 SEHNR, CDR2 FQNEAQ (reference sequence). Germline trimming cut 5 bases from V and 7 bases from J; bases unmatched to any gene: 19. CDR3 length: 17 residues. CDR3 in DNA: TGTGCCAGCAGCCCCACCAACTCCGGGACTAGATTCGGAGAGCAGTACTTC. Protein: CASSPTNSGTRFGEQYF. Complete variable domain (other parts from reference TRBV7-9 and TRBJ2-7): DTGVSQNPRHKITKRGQNVTFRCDPISEHNRLYWYRQTLGQGPEFLTYFQNEAQLEKSRLLSDRFSAERPKGSFSTLEIQRTEQGDSAMYLCASSPTNSGTRFGEQYFGPGTRLTVT.

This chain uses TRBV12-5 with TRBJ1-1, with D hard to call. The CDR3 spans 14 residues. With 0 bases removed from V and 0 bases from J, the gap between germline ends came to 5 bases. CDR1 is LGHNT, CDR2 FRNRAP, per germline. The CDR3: CASGLVALNTEAFF. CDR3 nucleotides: TGTGCTAGTGGTTTGGTAGCCCTGAACACTGAAGCTTTCTTT.

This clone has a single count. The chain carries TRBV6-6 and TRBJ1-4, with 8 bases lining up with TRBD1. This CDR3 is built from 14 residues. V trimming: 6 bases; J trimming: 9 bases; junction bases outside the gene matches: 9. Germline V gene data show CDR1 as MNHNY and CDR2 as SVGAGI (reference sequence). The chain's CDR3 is CASRTGTGGKKLFF. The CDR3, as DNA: TGTGCCAGCAGAACCGGGACAGGAGGGAAAAAACTGTTTTTT.

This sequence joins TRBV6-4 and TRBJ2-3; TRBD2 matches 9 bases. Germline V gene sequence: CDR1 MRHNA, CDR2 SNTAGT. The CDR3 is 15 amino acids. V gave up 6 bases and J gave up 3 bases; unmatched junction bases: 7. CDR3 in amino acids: CASRLGTSLTDTQYF. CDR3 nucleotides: TGTGCCAGCAGGCTAGGGACTAGCTTGACAGATACGCAGTATTTT.

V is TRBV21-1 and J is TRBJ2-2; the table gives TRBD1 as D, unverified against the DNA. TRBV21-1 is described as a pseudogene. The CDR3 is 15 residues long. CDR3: CANVTGTGFTGELFF. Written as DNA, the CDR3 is TGTGCTAACGTGACCGGGACAGGGTTCACCGGGGAGCTGTTTTTT.

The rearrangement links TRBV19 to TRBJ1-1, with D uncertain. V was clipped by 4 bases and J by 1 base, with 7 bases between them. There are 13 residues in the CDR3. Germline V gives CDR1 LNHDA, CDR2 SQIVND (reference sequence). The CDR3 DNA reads TGTGCCAGTAGTAAATACACGAACACTGAAGCTTTCTTT. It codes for CASSKYTNTEAFF.